This T cell receptor (beta chain) was captured in a study of beta chain features in type 1 diabetes. Study-level results: Type 1 diabetes patients had moderately but significantly shorter TCRB CDR3s in all four CD4+ subsets.

Every isolated RNA sample was fully reverse transcribed, so sequencing captured expressed TCRB transcripts. Assay used: immunoSEQ multiplex PCR; TCRdb lists only in-frame clones, some missing. The table has hundreds of thousands of clones, approximately 10% seen once. This clone was seen only a few times. Its antigen is currently unknown. V gave up 2 bases and J gave up 6 bases, with 9 bases separating them. CDR3 length equals 12 residues. Germline lookup yields CDR1 SGHRS and CDR2 YFSETQ. The sequencing sample was made of naive CD4+ T cells from blood. The clonotype comes from a man under 40 with type 1 diabetes. The chain combines TRBV5-1 with TRBJ2-7; weak D call: TRBD1 (6 bases). CDR3 in DNA: TGCGCCAGCAGCTTTACAGGGTTCGAGCAGTACTTC. Amino acid sequence: CASSFTGFEQYF.